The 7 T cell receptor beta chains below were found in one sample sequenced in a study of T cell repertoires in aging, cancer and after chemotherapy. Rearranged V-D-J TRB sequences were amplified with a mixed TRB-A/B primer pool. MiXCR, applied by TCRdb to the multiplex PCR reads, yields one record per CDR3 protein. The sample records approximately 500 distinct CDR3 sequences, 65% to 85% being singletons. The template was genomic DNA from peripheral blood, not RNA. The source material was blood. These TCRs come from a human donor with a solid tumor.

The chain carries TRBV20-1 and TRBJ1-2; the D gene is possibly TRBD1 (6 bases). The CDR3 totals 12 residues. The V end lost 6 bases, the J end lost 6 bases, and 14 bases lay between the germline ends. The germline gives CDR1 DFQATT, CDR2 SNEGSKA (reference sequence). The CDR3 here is CSAPWGGHGYTF. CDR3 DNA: TGCAGTGCCCCGTGGGGGGGGCATGGCTACACCTTC.

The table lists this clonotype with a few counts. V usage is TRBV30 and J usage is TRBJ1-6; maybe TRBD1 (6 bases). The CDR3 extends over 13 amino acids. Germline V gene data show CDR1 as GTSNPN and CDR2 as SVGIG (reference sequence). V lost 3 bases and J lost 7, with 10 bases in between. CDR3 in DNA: TGTGCCTGGAGAGGACAGCCCAATTCACCCCTCCACTTT. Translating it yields CAWRGQPNSPLHF.

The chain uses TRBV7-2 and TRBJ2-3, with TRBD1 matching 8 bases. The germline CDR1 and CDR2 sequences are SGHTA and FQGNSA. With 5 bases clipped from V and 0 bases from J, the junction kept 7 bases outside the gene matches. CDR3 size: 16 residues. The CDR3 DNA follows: TGTGCCAGCAGCGGACCGACAGGGGCTAGCACAGATACGCAGTATTTT. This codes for CASSGPTGASTDTQYF. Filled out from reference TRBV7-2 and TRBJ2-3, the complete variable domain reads GAGVSQSPSNKVTEKGKDVELRCDPISGHTALYWYRQSLGQGLEFLIYFQGNSAPDKSGLPSDRFSAERTGGSVSTLTIQRTQQEDSAVYLCASSGPTGASTDTQYFGPGTRLTVL.

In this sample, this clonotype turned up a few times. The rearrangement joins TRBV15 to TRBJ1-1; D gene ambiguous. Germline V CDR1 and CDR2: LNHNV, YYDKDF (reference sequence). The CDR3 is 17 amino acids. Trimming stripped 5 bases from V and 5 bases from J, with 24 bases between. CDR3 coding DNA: TGTGCCACCAGCGCCCGCAACCTTACACACAAGGTTACTGAAGCTTTCTTT. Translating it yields CATSARNLTHKVTEAFF.

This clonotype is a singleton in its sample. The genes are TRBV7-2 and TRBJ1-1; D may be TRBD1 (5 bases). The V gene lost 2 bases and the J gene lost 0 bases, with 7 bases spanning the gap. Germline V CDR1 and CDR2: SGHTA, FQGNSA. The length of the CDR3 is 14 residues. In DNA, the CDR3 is TGTGCCAGCAGCTTATGGGGGTTGAACACTGAAGCTTTCTTT. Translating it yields CASSLWGLNTEAFF.

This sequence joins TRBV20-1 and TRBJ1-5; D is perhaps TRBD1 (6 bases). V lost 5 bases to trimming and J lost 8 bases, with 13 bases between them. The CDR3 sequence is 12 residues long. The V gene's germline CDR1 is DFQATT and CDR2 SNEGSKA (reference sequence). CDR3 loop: CSAGRGSEPQHF. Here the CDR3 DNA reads TGCAGTGCTGGCAGGGGTTCGGAGCCCCAGCATTTT.

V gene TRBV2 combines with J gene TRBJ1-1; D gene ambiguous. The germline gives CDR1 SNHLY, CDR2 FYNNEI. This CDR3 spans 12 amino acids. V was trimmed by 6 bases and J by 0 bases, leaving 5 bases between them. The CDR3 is CASRKVNTEAFF. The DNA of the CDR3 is TGTGCCAGCAGGAAGGTGAACACTGAAGCTTTCTTT.